This is a list of T cell receptor beta chains from one sample in a study of shared clonotypes between healthy human individuals. Data came from immunoSEQ multiplex PCR; TCRdb stores just in-frame clones and leaves some out. The profile shows about 2 million clones, roughly 94% of them singletons. The sequenced sample was naive CD8+ T cells sorted from blood. The receptors were gathered from a man between 18 and 35 years old in good health. The CDR3 runs from the conserved cysteine through the conserved F or W. A D gene is named only where the DNA matches it firmly. Size is omitted from some rows. Given values are once, few, many or a class for expanded clones.

j_call	v_call	clone_size	d_call	cdr3_nt	cdr3_aa
TRBJ2-3	TRBV5-1	-	TRBD2	TGCGCCAGCAGCTTGGACCCTAGCGGGGGCACAGATACGCAGTATTTT	CASSLDPSGGTDTQYF
TRBJ1-4	TRBV7-9	-	-	TGTGCCAGCAGCCACTCGATTGGATTCGGGGGTGAAAAACTGTTTTTT	CASSHSIGFGGEKLFF
TRBJ2-3	TRBV11-2	-	-	TGTGCCAGCAGCTTATTAAGAGAAGCTAGCACAGATACGCAGTATTTT	CASSLLREASTDTQYF
TRBJ2-1	TRBV9	-	-	TGTGCCAGCAGCGTAGTTGAGTTGAACAATGAGCAGTTCTTC	CASSVVELNNEQFF
TRBJ2-7	TRBV6-5	once	-	TGTGCCAGCAGTCCGGGATCTCCCTACGAGCAGTACTTC	CASSPGSPYEQYF
TRBJ1-1	TRBV13	-	TRBD1	TGTGCCAGCAGCTTATGGACAGGGAAGGGGCTAAACACTGAAGCTTTCTTT	CASSLWTGKGLNTEAFF
TRBJ1-1	TRBV7-8	-	-	TGTGCCAGCAGCTTAGGGAGTTCCTACACTGAAGCTTTCTTT	CASSLGSSYTEAFF
TRBJ1-6	TRBV27	-	TRBD1	TGTGCCAGCAGTTTATCGGCAGGGGGCGTAAGTTCACCCCTCCACTTT	CASSLSAGGVSSPLHF
TRBJ2-3	TRBV5-6	-	-	TGTGCCAGCAGCTTCGGGGGAGATACGCAGTATTTT	CASSFGGDTQYF
TRBJ1-2	TRBV7-2	-	-	TGTGCCAGCAGCTTAAATCCTTCGACGGATACTAACTATGGCTACACCTTC	CASSLNPSTDTNYGYTF
TRBJ2-1	TRBV7-3	once	-	TGTGCCAGCAGCCCGGACGGTCTTAGGGAGCAGTTCTTC	CASSPDGLREQFF
TRBJ2-3	TRBV5-1	-	-	TGCGCCAGCAGCTTGGAATATATAGATACGCAGTATTTT	CASSLEYIDTQYF
TRBJ1-1	TRBV11-2	-	-	TGTGCCAGCAGCTTAATCCCGAACACTGAAGCTTTCTTT	CASSLIPNTEAFF
TRBJ2-7	TRBV6-1	-	TRBD1	TGTGCCAGCAGTGCGGGACAGCCCTACGAGCAGTACTTC	CASSAGQPYEQYF
TRBJ1-1	TRBV27	-	-	TGTGCCAGCAGTAAAGGTGGCACTGAAGCTTTCTTT	CASSKGGTEAFF
TRBJ2-3	TRBV2	once	-	TGTGCCAGCAGCGCCGGGACGTTTGTTAATACGCAGTATTTT	CASSAGTFVNTQYF
TRBJ1-6	TRBV27	-	TRBD1	TGTGCCAGCAGTAGTTTGTGGGACAGGGGAGTGAACTCACCCCTCCACTTT	CASSSLWDRGVNSPLHF
TRBJ2-7	TRBV30	-	TRBD1	TGTGCCTGGACCCCCCTGACAGGGGGAGAGCAGTACTTC	CAWTPLTGGEQYF
TRBJ1-1	TRBV29-1	once	-	TGCAGCGTTGTCGAGGGGGTGAACATGAACACTGAAGCTTTCTTT	CSVVEGVNMNTEAFF
TRBJ2-7	TRBV18	-	TRBD2	TGTGCCAGCTCACCGGGGACTAGCGGCTACGAGCAGTACTTC	CASSPGTSGYEQYF
TRBJ1-6	TRBV11-2	-	-	TGTGCCAGCAGCCCCCCCTCGTTAAGGCTCAATTCACCCCTCCACTTT	CASSPPSLRLNSPLHF
TRBJ2-7	TRBV28	-	TRBD1	TGTGCCAGCAGTTACCGGGACAGTCCCTACGAGCAGTACTTC	CASSYRDSPYEQYF
TRBJ2-5	TRBV30	-	TRBD1	TGTGCGTTAGACAGGGGGCTTGAGACCCAGTACTTC	CALDRGLETQYF
TRBJ2-5	TRBV29-1	-	TRBD2	TGCAGCGTTGTTCGGGGCGGGGAACTAGCGGGAGATGAAGAGACCCAGTACTTC	CSVVRGGELAGDEETQYF
TRBJ2-1	TRBV4-2	-	-	TGTGCCAGCAGCCAAAACGTCGACCTCCTACTAGTAACTGAGCAGTTCTTC	CASSQNVDLLLVTEQFF
TRBJ1-4	TRBV6-1	-	TRBD1	TGTGCCAGCAGTGCGGACAGGGTTCCGTTCAATAATGAAAAACTGTTTTTT	CASSADRVPFNNEKLFF
TRBJ2-1	TRBV7-9	-	-	TGTGCCAGCAGCTTAGCGTTACCCAATGAGCAGTTCTTC	CASSLALPNEQFF
TRBJ2-7	TRBV21-1	-	-	TGTGCCAGCAGCACTGACATAAGACGCAATTCCTACGAGCAGTACTTC	CASSTDIRRNSYEQYF
TRBJ2-1	TRBV11-2	-	TRBD2	TGTGCCAGCAGCTTAGAACTAGCGGGAGTCGATGAGCAGTTCTTC	CASSLELAGVDEQFF
TRBJ2-3	TRBV19	-	TRBD1	TGTGCCAGTAGTACCACAGGGGCTCTCCTCCTCACAGATACGCAGTATTTT	CASSTTGALLLTDTQYF
TRBJ2-1	TRBV7-6	-	TRBD1	TGTGCCAGCAGCCTACAGGGGAATGAGCAGTTCTTC	CASSLQGNEQFF
TRBJ2-5	TRBV12-5	-	-	TGTGCTAGTGGCGAGGACCAAGAGACCCAGTACTTC	CASGEDQETQYF
TRBJ2-3	TRBV4-2	-	TRBD2	TGTGCCAGCAGCCTTAGTACGGCGGGGGGGACAGATACGCAGTATTTT	CASSLSTAGGTDTQYF
TRBJ1-5	TRBV5-6	few	TRBD1	TGTGCCAGCAGCTTGAGACAGGGATTTTTTCAGCCCCAGCATTTT	CASSLRQGFFQPQHF
TRBJ2-7	TRBV6-4	-	TRBD2	TGTGCCAGCAGAACCGATCTAGCGGGAGCCCCCTACGAGCAGTACTTC	CASRTDLAGAPYEQYF
TRBJ2-5	TRBV15	-	TRBD1	TGTGCCACCCAGACAGGGGTAGAGACCCAGTACTTC	CATQTGVETQYF
TRBJ1-1	TRBV28	-	-	TGTGCCAGCAGTTTTTATGGCCTCAACACTGAAGCTTTCTTT	CASSFYGLNTEAFF
TRBJ1-1	TRBV6-5	-	TRBD1	TGTGCCAGCATCGGACAGGGGCTCACTGAAGCTTTCTTT	CASIGQGLTEAFF
TRBJ2-3	TRBV4-3	-	TRBD2	TGCGCCAGCAGCCAAGATGGGGTGGGGAGGGAGGCAGATACGCAGTATTTT	CASSQDGVGREADTQYF
TRBJ1-2	TRBV27	-	-	TGTGCCAGCAGTCCGACCAATACCTATGGCTACACCTTC	CASSPTNTYGYTF
TRBJ2-7	TRBV5-5	-	TRBD1	TGTGCCAGCAGCTTGTTGGGGCAGGGGGACGAGCAGTACTTC	CASSLLGQGDEQYF
TRBJ1-1	TRBV28	-	TRBD1	TGTGCCAGCAGTCTTAGATGGGACAGGCGACGCACTGAAGCTTTCTTT	CASSLRWDRRRTEAFF
TRBJ2-7	TRBV5-1	-	TRBD1	TGCGCCAGCAGCTTGGAAGCGACAGGGAGTTACGAGCAGTACTTC	CASSLEATGSYEQYF
TRBJ2-7	TRBV5-6	-	TRBD2	TGTGCCAGCAGCTTGGCGGGGGGGACAACTGGGGTCTACGAGCAGTACTTC	CASSLAGGTTGVYEQYF
TRBJ2-3	TRBV4-3	-	TRBD2	TGCGCCAGCAGCCAAGAGCCAATAGCGGGAGAGGGAGATACGCAGTATTTT	CASSQEPIAGEGDTQYF
TRBJ1-1	TRBV28	-	-	TGTGCCAGCAGTGGGGGCCCCCAGGGGAACACTGAAGCTTTCTTT	CASSGGPQGNTEAFF
TRBJ2-3	TRBV29-1	-	-	TGTTTAGGGACCTGGGGGGATACGCAGTATTTT	CLGTWGDTQYF
TRBJ2-7	TRBV19	few	TRBD1	TGTGCCAGTAGGGATGGGACAGGGGTCTACGAGCAGTACTTC	CASRDGTGVYEQYF
TRBJ2-7	TRBV29-1	-	TRBD1	TGCAGCGTTGAAGATGGGGGACAGCCATCCTACGAGCAGTACTTC	CSVEDGGQPSYEQYF
TRBJ2-1	TRBV29-1	-	TRBD1	TGCAGCGTTGAAACGGGGCGGGACAGGGTTTCTTTCTTC	CSVETGRDRVSFF
TRBJ2-7	TRBV12-2	-	-	TGTGCAAGTCGCTTCTCCTCTGACTACGAGCAGTACTTC	CASRFSSDYEQYF
TRBJ2-7	TRBV7-2	-	TRBD2	TGTGCCAGCAGCGCGGGAGTCGGCTACGAGCAGTACTTC	CASSAGVGYEQYF
TRBJ2-3	TRBV13	-	-	TGTGCCAGCAGTAAAGCGGTCGAACCCACAGATACGCAGTATTTT	CASSKAVEPTDTQYF
TRBJ1-5	TRBV27	-	-	TGTGCCAGCAGTTTATCGGGGGGCGAAATCAATCAGCCCCAGCATTTT	CASSLSGGEINQPQHF